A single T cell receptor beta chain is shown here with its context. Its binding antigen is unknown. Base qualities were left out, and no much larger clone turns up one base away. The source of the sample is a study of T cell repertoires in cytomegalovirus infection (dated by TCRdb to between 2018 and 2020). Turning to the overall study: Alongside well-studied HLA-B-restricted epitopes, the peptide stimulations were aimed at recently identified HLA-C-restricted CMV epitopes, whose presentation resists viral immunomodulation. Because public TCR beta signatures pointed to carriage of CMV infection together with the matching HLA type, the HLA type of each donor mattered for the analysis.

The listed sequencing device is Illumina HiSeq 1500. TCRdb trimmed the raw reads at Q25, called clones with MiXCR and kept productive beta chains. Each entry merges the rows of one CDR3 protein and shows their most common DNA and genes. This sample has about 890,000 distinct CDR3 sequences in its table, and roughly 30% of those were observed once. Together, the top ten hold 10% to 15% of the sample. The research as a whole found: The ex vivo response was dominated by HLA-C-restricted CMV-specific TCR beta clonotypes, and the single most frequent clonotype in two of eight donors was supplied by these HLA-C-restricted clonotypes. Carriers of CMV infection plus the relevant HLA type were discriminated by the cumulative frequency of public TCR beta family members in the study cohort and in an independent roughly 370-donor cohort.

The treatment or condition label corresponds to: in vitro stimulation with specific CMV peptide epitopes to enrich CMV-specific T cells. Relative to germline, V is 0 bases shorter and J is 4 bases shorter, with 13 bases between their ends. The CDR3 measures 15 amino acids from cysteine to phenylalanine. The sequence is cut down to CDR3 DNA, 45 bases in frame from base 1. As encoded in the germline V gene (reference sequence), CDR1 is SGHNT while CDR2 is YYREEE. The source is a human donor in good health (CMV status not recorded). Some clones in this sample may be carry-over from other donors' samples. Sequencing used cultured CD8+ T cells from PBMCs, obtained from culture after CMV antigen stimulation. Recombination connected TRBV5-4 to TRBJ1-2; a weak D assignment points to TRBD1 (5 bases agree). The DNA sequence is TGTGCCAGCAGCTTGGAAGGGGAACGGGGCTATGGCTACACCTTC. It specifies CASSLEGERGYGYTF.